Listed below are T cell receptor beta chains from one sample, sequenced in a study of blood T cells in healthy people across ages. TCRdb redid the calling of the 5' RACE reads with MiXCR, one entry per CDR3 protein. The table shows about a million distinct CDR3 sequences, with roughly half occurring only once. The specimen sequenced was blood. The source is a woman aged 55 to 70 in good health. Each CDR3 is given with its conserved first and last residue. The order of the fields is D gene, clone size, V gene, J gene, CDR3 protein, CDR3 DNA. The D gene is left open where the match is weak. Only some rows state a clone size, as once, few, many or a class for expanded clones.

>-|-|TRBV29-1|TRBJ2-7
CSVGDGREQYF
TGCAGCGTGGGGGACGGGCGTGAGCAGTACTTC
>-|-|TRBV18|TRBJ2-7
CASSALKLADYEQYF
TGTGCCAGCTCAGCGCTTAAACTAGCAGACTACGAGCAGTACTTC
>-|-|TRBV10-3|TRBJ2-5
CAISESNRVETQYF
TGTGCCATCAGTGAGTCAAACAGGGTTGAGACCCAGTACTTC
>TRBD1|-|TRBV11-2|TRBJ1-1
CASRRDRALNTEAFF
TGTGCCAGCAGACGGGACAGAGCACTGAACACTGAAGCTTTCTTT
>TRBD1|-|TRBV7-9|TRBJ2-7
CASSRGTGARYEQYF
TGTGCCAGCAGCCGGGGAACAGGGGCGCGGTACGAGCAGTACTTC
>TRBD1|-|TRBV27|TRBJ2-7
CASSSGTGGFGEQYF
TGTGCCAGCAGTTCAGGGACAGGGGGCTTCGGCGAGCAGTACTTC
>-|-|TRBV2|TRBJ2-7
CASTSSRVLEQYF
TGTGCCAGCACGTCTTCGAGGGTTCTCGAGCAGTACTTC
>-|-|TRBV3-1|TRBJ2-5
CASSQDSGRQTQYF
TGTGCCAGCAGCCAAGATTCCGGGCGGCAGACCCAGTACTTC
>-|few|TRBV29-1|TRBJ2-7
CSSIQGPEQYF
TGCAGCTCGATCCAGGGACCCGAGCAGTACTTC
>TRBD2|-|TRBV12-3/TRBV12-4|TRBJ2-3
CASSPRTSGSGTDTQYF
TGTGCCAGCAGTCCCCGGACTAGCGGGAGCGGCACAGATACGCAGTATTTT